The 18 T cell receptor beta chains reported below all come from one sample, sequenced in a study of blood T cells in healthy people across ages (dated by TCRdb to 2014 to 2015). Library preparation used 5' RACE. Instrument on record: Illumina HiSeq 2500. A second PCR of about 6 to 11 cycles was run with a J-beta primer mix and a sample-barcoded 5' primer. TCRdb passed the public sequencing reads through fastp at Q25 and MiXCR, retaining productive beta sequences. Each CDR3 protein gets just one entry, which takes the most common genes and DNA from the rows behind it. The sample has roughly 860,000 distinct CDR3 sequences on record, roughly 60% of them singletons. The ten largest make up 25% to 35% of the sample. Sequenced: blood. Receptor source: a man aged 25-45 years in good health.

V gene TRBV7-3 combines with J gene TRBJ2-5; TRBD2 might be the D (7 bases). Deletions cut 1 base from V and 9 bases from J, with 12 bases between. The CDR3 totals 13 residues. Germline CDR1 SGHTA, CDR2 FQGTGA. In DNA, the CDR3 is TGTGCCAGCAGCTTAAGGGGGGGGCCGGCCCAGTACTTC. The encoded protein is CASSLRGGPAQYF.

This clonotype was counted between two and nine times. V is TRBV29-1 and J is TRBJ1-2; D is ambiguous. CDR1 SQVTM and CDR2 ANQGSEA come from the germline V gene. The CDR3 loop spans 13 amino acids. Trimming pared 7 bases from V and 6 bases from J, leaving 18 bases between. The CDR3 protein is CSAPRAGKDGYTF. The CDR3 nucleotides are TGCAGCGCCCCCCGGGCAGGAAAGGATGGCTACACCTTC.

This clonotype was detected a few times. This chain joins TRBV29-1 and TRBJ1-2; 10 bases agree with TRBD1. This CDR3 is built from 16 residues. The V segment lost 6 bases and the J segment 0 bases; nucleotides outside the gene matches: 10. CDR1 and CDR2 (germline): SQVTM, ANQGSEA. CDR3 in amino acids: CSVQTGGPKANYGYTF. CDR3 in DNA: TGCAGCGTCCAGACAGGGGGCCCCAAAGCTAACTATGGCTACACCTTC.

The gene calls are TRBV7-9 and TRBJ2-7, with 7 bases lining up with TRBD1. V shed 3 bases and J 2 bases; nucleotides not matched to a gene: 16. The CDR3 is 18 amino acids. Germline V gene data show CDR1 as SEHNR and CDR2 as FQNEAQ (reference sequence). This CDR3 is CASSFYRGPSGPPYEQYF. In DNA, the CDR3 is TGTGCCAGCAGCTTTTACAGGGGACCGAGTGGGCCACCCTACGAGCAGTACTTC.

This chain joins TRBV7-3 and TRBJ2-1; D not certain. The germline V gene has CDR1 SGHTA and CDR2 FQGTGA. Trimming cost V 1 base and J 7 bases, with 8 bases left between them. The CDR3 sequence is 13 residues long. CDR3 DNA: TGTGCCAGCAGCTTAAACGACCTGAATGAGCAGTTCTTC. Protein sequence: CASSLNDLNEQFF.

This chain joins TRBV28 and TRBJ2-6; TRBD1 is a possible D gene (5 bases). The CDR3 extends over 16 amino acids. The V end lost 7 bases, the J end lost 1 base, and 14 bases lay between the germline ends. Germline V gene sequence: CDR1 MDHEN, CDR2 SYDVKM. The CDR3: CASIKGLLSGANVLTF. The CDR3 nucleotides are TGTGCCAGCATAAAGGGGCTGCTATCTGGGGCCAACGTCCTGACTTTC. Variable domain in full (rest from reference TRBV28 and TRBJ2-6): DVKVTQSSRYLVKRTGEKVFLECVQDMDHENMFWYRQDPGLGLRLIYFSYDVKMKEKGDIPEGYSVSREKKERFSLILESASTNQTSMYLCASIKGLLSGANVLTFGAGSRLTVL.

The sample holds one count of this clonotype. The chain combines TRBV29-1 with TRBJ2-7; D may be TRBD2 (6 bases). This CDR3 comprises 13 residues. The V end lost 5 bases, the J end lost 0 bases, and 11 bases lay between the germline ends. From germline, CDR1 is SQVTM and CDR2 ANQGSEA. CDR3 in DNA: TGCAGCGTTAACCGGGGGAGCTCCTACGAGCAGTACTTC. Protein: CSVNRGSSYEQYF.

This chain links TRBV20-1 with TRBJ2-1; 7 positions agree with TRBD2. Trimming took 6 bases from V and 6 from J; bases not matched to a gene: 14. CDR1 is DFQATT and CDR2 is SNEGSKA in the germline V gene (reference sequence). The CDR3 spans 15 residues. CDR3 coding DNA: TGCAGTGCAGGCCCACTTGGGACTACCACCAATGAGCAGTTCTTC. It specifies CSAGPLGTTTNEQFF.

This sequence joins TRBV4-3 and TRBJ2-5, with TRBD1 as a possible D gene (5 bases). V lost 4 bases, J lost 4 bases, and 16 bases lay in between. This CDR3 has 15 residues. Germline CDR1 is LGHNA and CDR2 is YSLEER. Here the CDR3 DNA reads TGCGCCAGCAGCCCAGGGCCGGGCTTCGGAGAGACCCAGTACTTC. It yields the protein CASSPGPGFGETQYF.

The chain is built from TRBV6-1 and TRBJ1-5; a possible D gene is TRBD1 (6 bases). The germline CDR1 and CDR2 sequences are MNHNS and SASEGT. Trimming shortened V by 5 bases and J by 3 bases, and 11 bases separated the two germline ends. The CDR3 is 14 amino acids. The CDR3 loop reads CASSPQGHNQPQHF. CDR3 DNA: TGTGCCAGCAGTCCGCAGGGGCACAATCAGCCCCAGCATTTT.

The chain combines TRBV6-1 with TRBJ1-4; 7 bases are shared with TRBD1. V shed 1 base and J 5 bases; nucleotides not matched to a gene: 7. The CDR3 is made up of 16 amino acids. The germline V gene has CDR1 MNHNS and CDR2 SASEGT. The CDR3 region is CASSEVPGQLNEKLFF. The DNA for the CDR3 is TGTGCCAGCAGTGAAGTCCCGGGACAGCTAAATGAAAAACTGTTTTTT.

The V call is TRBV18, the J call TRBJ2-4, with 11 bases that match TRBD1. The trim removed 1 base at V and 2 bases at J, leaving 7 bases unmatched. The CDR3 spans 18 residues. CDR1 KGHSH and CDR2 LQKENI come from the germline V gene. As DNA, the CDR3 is TGTGCCAGCTCACCACGAACCGGACAGGGGGCTCCCAAAAACATTCAGTACTTC. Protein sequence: CASSPRTGQGAPKNIQYF. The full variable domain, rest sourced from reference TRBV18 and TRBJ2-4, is NAGVMQNPRHLVRRRGQEARLRCSPMKGHSHVYWYRQLPEEGLKFMVYLQKENIIDESGMPKERFSAEFPKEGPSILRIQQVVRGDSAAYFCASSPRTGQGAPKNIQYFGAGTRLSVL.

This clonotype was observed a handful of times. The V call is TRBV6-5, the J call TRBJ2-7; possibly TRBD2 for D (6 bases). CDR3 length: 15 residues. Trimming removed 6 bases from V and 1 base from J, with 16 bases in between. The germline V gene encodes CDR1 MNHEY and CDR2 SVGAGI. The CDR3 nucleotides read TGTGCCAGCAGCCCATGGCGGGGCCCTTCCTACGAGCAGTACTTC. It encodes CASSPWRGPSYEQYF.

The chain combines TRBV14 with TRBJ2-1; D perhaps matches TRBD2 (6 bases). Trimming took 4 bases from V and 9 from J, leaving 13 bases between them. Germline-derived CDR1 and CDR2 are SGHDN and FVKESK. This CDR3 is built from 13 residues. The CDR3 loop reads CASSPPGGAEQFF. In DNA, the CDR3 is TGTGCCAGCAGCCCCCCCGGAGGGGCTGAGCAGTTCTTC.

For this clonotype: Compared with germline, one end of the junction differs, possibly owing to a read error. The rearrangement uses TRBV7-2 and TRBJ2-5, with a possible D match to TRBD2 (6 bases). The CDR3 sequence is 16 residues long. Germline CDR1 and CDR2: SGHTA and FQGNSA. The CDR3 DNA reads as TGTGCCAGCAGCTTACATAAAGTCCGGGGGAAAGAGACCCGGTACTTC. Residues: CASSLHKVRGKETRYF.

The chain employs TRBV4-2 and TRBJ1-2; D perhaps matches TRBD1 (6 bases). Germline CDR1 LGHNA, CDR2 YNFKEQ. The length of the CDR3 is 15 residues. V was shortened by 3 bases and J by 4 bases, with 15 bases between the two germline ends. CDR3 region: CASSHPGRGGYGYTF. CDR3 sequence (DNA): TGTGCCAGCAGCCACCCGGGCAGGGGAGGCTATGGCTACACCTTC.

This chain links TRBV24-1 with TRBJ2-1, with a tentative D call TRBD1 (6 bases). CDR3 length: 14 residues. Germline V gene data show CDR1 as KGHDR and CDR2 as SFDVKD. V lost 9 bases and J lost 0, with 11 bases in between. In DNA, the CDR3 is TGTGCCACCTCGGGGACAAGCTCCTACAATGAGCAGTTCTTC. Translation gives CATSGTSSYNEQFF.

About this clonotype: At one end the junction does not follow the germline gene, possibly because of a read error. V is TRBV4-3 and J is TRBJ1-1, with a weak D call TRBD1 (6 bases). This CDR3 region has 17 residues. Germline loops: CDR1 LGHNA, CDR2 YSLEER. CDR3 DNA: TGCGCCAGCGGCCAAGTTGTGGGACACTGGGCGAACACTGAAGCTTTCTTT. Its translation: CASGQVVGHWANTEAFF.